This T cell receptor (beta chain) was captured in a study of naive and memory T cell subsets. The V segment lost 5 bases and the J segment 4 bases; nucleotides outside the gene matches: 10. Germline loops: CDR1 SGHTA, CDR2 FQGNSA. CDR3 length: 16 residues. This clonotype was seen only once. An equimolar mix of two oligonucleotides served as the beta constant-region primer for TRBC1 and TRBC2. Ligated cDNA was amplified by four rounds of PCR with nested alpha and beta constant-region primers and SP2. MiXCR, run by TCRdb on the UMI-ligation and nested PCR reads, gives a single entry per CDR3 protein. This sample carries about 120,000 distinct CDR3 sequences, just over 35% of them seen once, and the ten largest clones take approximately 0.88%.

The sample consisted of central memory CD4+ T cells from blood. The V call is TRBV7-2, the J call TRBJ2-1; TRBD2 matches at 8 bases. The clonotype comes from a human donor in good health. CDR3 sequence: CASSNKVLAGYNEQFF. CDR3 DNA: TGTGCCAGCAGCAACAAGGTCCTAGCGGGTTACAATGAGCAGTTCTTC.